Shown below are 9 T cell receptor beta chains from a single sample sequenced in a study of blood T cell repertoires in COVID-19. Sequencing was performed with immunoSEQ multiplex PCR; in TCRdb, only in-frame clones are kept and a portion is missing. Of approximately 170,000 clones in the sample, about 86% were seen once. The sequencing input was PBMCs or T cells enriched from blood (not recorded which). These receptors all stem from a woman aged 50 to 60 in a cohort exposed to, infected with or recovered from COVID-19 (not recorded which).

In its sample, this clone is medium-sized. The chain employs TRBV27 and TRBJ2-7; 7 bases are a match to TRBD1. This CDR3 has 13 residues. Germline V CDR1 and CDR2: MNHEY, SMNVEV (reference sequence). The trim removed 3 bases at V and 4 bases at J, leaving 3 bases unmatched. The CDR3 DNA sequence: TGTGCCAGCAGTTTGGGACAGAGATACGAGCAGTACTTC. Translated: CASSLGQRYEQYF.

The rearrangement links TRBV6-5 to TRBJ1-1, with a tentative D call TRBD1 (6 bases). The CDR3 is 14 amino acids. The V end lost 2 bases, the J end lost 2 bases, and 9 bases lay between the germline ends. Germline CDR1 MNHEY, CDR2 SVGAGI. This CDR3 reads CASSYRTENTEAFF. CDR3 sequence (DNA): TGTGCCAGCAGTTACAGGACAGAAAACACTGAAGCTTTCTTT.

This clone was observed a few times. The V call is TRBV5-4, the J call TRBJ1-1; D is ambiguous. Germline V gives CDR1 SGHNT, CDR2 YYREEE (reference sequence). CDR3 size: 15 residues. Deletions cut 3 bases from V and 1 base from J, with 13 bases between. CDR3 nucleotide sequence: TGTGCCAGCAGCTCCCCAAAGACACAGAACACTGAAGCTTTCTTT. It encodes CASSSPKTQNTEAFF.

The chain couples TRBV29-1 to TRBJ2-3; the match to TRBD2 covers 14 bases. There are 17 residues in the CDR3. The junction had 10 bases not matched to a gene; V was cut back by 5 bases and J by 3 bases. CDR1 is SQVTM and CDR2 is ANQGSEA in the germline V gene. CDR3 residues: CSVFGGLAGDLTDTQYF. In DNA form, the CDR3 reads TGCAGCGTTTTCGGGGGACTAGCGGGAGATTTGACAGATACGCAGTATTTT.

This chain links TRBV7-3 with TRBJ2-6, with 7 bases matching TRBD2. The V and J ends lost 5 bases and 0 bases, in that order; junction bases with no gene match: 13. Germline V gene data show CDR1 as SGHTA and CDR2 as FQGTGA. This CDR3 is built from 19 residues. Here the CDR3 reads CASSRSTGGRGSGANVLTF. The CDR3 region has the DNA TGTGCCAGCAGCCGCTCGACCGGGGGGAGGGGCTCTGGGGCCAACGTCCTGACTTTC.

This clone was seen only a few times. The J gene is TRBJ1-5, the V gene TRBV7-8; possibly TRBD1 for D (6 bases). Trimming removed 1 base from V and 3 bases from J, with 10 bases in between. Germline lookup yields CDR1 SGHVS and CDR2 FQNEAQ. The CDR3 is 15 amino acids. The CDR3 loop is CASSLGQAYNQPQHF. The DNA of the CDR3 is TGTGCCAGCAGCTTAGGACAGGCGTACAATCAGCCCCAGCATTTT.

The chain combines TRBV19 with TRBJ1-4; possible D gene TRBD1, 5 bases. The germline CDR1 and CDR2 sequences are LNHDA and SQIVND (reference sequence). V shed 7 bases and J shed 6 bases, with 24 bases lying between them. This CDR3 is built from 17 residues. The CDR3 bases are TGTGCCAGTAAGCCGCGGGGCTTTGACGCGGGGCATGAAAAACTGTTTTTT. As protein: CASKPRGFDAGHEKLFF.

The chain uses TRBV2 and TRBJ1-2; D perhaps matches TRBD1 (5 bases). V was pared by 4 bases and J by 7 bases, with 13 bases between. The CDR3 is 13 amino acids. CDR1 is SNHLY and CDR2 is FYNNEI in the germline V gene. DNA of the CDR3: TGTGCCAGCAGTGTCTGGCAGGGAGGTGGCTACACCTTC. This codes for CASSVWQGGGYTF.

The chain uses TRBV12-3 or TRBV12-4 and TRBJ2-5; D gene unclear. With 5 bases removed from V and 4 bases from J, the gap between germline ends came to 8 bases. The CDR3 loop spans 12 amino acids. CDR3 DNA: TGTGCCAGCAGTGCGGTAGGAGAGACCCAGTACTTC. Translated: CASSAVGETQYF.